These 10 T cell receptor beta chains share one sample of origin, sequenced in a study of CD8 T cells in Susac syndrome. RNA amounts of roughly 0.45 to 1 ug underwent reverse transcription with random hexamers. MiXCR was run by TCRdb on the immunoSEQ multiplex PCR reads, yielding one entry per CDR3 protein. Of 150,000 or so distinct CDR3 sequences in the sample, around 93% were seen once. The sample comprised CD4+ T cells from PBMCs. Source of these receptors: a human donor in good health.

V gene TRBV3-1 combines with J gene TRBJ2-3; possibly TRBD2 for D (6 bases). This CDR3 contains 14 residues. The ends were cut back, 3 bases at V and 0 bases at J, with 7 bases in the middle. Germline V gene data show CDR1 as LGHDT and CDR2 as YNNKEL (reference sequence). The CDR3 DNA reads TGTGCCAGCAGCCATGGGACTAGCACAGATACGCAGTATTTT. It encodes CASSHGTSTDTQYF.

This chain links TRBV19 with TRBJ1-2; D is undetermined. Germline V gives CDR1 LNHDA, CDR2 SQIVND (reference sequence). The V end lost 0 bases, the J end lost 0 bases, and 11 bases lay between the germline ends. This CDR3 is built from 16 residues. In DNA, the CDR3 is TGTGCCAGTAGTATAGATCGAGGAGGACCTAACTATGGCTACACCTTC. Amino acid sequence: CASSIDRGGPNYGYTF.

V usage is TRBV7-3 and J usage is TRBJ1-1; D is unclear. CDR1 SGHTA and CDR2 FQGTGA come from the germline V gene. V lost 3 bases, J lost 1 base, and 6 bases lay in between. CDR3 size: 13 residues. CDR3 in DNA: TGTGCCAGCAGCTTCACGAAGAACACTGAAGCTTTCTTT. Translated, it gives CASSFTKNTEAFF.

V usage is TRBV20-1 and J usage is TRBJ2-3; TRBD1 aligns across 8 bases. The J segment lost 3 bases and the V segment lost 7 bases, leaving 6 bases of the junction unmatched. Per germline, CDR1 DFQATT and CDR2 SNEGSKA (reference sequence). The length of the CDR3 is 13 residues. DNA for the CDR3: TGCAGTGAAAAGGACAGGGCTACAGATACGCAGTATTTT. Its translation is CSEKDRATDTQYF.

A single count supports this clonotype. V gene TRBV5-4 combines with J gene TRBJ2-7, with D possibly being TRBD1 (6 bases). The CDR3 runs 15 residues. The ends were cut back, 3 bases at V and 2 bases at J, with 15 bases in the middle. Germline V gives CDR1 SGHNT, CDR2 YYREEE (reference sequence). The CDR3: CASSYGRDKPYEQYF. CDR3 sequence (DNA): TGTGCCAGCAGCTACGGCCGGGACAAACCCTACGAGCAGTACTTC.

V is TRBV6-6 and J is TRBJ1-4; 8 bases agree with TRBD1. Germline loops: CDR1 MNHNY, CDR2 SVGAGI (reference sequence). This CDR3 comprises 15 residues. V lost 2 bases and J lost 3; bases outside the gene matches: 2. The CDR3: CASSYPGGSNEKLFF. The CDR3 bases are TGTGCCAGCAGTTACCCAGGGGGCTCTAATGAAAAACTGTTTTTT.

The chain uses TRBV7-2 and TRBJ2-7; D remains ambiguous. The V gene lost 5 bases and the J gene lost 5 bases, with 13 bases spanning the gap. Germline V gene data show CDR1 as SGHTA and CDR2 as FQGNSA. The CDR3 has 13 residues. CDR3 in amino acids: CASSPKGIHEQYF. Written as DNA, the CDR3 is TGTGCCAGCAGCCCCAAAGGGATCCACGAGCAGTACTTC.

This rearrangement joins TRBV20-1 to TRBJ2-2; D unclear. The CDR3 has 14 amino acids. Trimming left V 6 bases short and J 0 bases short, with 11 bases between. CDR1 is DFQATT, CDR2 SNEGSKA, per germline (reference sequence). DNA of the CDR3: TGCAGTGCCTTCGGGCAACCGAACACCGGGGAGCTGTTTTTT. Amino acids: CSAFGQPNTGELFF.

CDR3 DNA: TGTGCCAGCAGCCCCAGGAGCTCTGGAAACACCATATATTTT. Its protein is CASSPRSSGNTIYF. This chain uses TRBV7-8 with TRBJ1-3; no reliable D call. Germline CDR1 SGHVS, CDR2 FQNEAQ. The germline V and J ends were trimmed by 5 bases and 0 bases, with 8 bases remaining between them. The CDR3 totals 14 residues.

The chain carries TRBV6-2 or TRBV6-3 and TRBJ1-1, with D possibly TRBD1 on 5 matching bases. V lost 6 bases to trimming and J lost 3 bases, with 11 bases between them. Germline-derived CDR1 and CDR2 are MNHEY and SVGEGT. This CDR3 spans 13 amino acids. CDR3 protein: CASRPQGYTEAFF. In DNA, the CDR3 is TGTGCCAGCAGGCCCCAGGGATACACTGAAGCTTTCTTT.